The 7 T cell receptor beta chains below come from one sample, sequenced in a study of blood T cell repertoires in COVID-19. Produced via immunoSEQ multiplex PCR; TCRdb's table is partial and in-frame only. The profile shows 85,000 to 100,000 clones, 88% of them singletons. What was sequenced was peripheral blood. The receptors here all came from a man between 45 and 60 years old with COVID-19, enrolled during active disease.

The J gene is TRBJ1-6, the V gene TRBV30, with D perhaps TRBD1 (5 bases). Germline loops: CDR1 GTSNPN, CDR2 SVGIG (reference sequence). The CDR3 covers 16 residues. Deletions cut 0 bases from V and 8 bases from J, with 17 bases between. In DNA, the CDR3 is TGTGCCTGGAGTGTACTCGGTGCAGGGAATTATTCACCCCTCCACTTT. This sequence encodes CAWSVLGAGNYSPLHF.

The chain links TRBV9 to TRBJ2-1; tentative D call: TRBD1 (6 bases). This CDR3 is 14 amino acids long. The germline V gene has CDR1 SGDLS and CDR2 YYNGEE. Trimming left V 4 bases short and J 6 bases short, with 14 bases between. The CDR3 sequence: CASSLQGAPNEQFF. CDR3 DNA sequence: TGTGCCAGCAGCCTACAGGGAGCTCCCAATGAGCAGTTCTTC.

V gene TRBV4-3 combines with J gene TRBJ1-2, with D uncertain. Trimming pared 0 bases from V and 0 bases from J, leaving 23 bases between. Germline-derived CDR1 and CDR2 are LGHNA and YSLEER. The CDR3 totals 20 residues. In DNA form, the CDR3 reads TGCGCCAGCAGCCAAGATTACCTACGGAGTACGCGGTACGCTAACTATGGCTACACCTTC. Encoded protein: CASSQDYLRSTRYANYGYTF.

J is TRBJ2-3 and V is TRBV3-1 (or the pseudogene TRBV3-2); 8 bases line up with TRBD2. This CDR3 is built from 15 residues. The V gene end was trimmed by 6 bases and the J gene end by 0 bases; junction bases not matched to a gene: 5. The V gene's germline CDR1 is LGHDT and CDR2 YNNKEL (reference sequence). In DNA form, the CDR3 reads TGTGCCAGCAGGAAGAGCGGGGGAAGCACAGATACGCAGTATTTT. Protein product: CASRKSGGSTDTQYF.

This clone was observed a few times. The V and J genes are TRBV7-2 and TRBJ1-5; 7 bases agree with TRBD1. Germline assignment: CDR1 SGHTA and CDR2 FQGNSA. V dropped 3 bases and J dropped 8; count of bases not matched to a gene: 7. There are 14 residues in the CDR3. CDR3: CASSFQTGPEPQHF. The CDR3 DNA sequence: TGTGCCAGCAGCTTTCAGACAGGGCCGGAGCCCCAGCATTTT.

This clone was observed a handful of times. The chain has TRBV21-1 and TRBJ2-3; the table names TRBD2, a call not compared with the DNA. TRBV21-1 is reported as a pseudogene. This CDR3 is built from 18 residues. CDR3 amino acids: CASSKGPAGGLVVDTQYF. CDR3 DNA sequence: TGTGCCAGCAGCAAAGGCCCAGCGGGGGGGTTAGTGGTGGATACGCAGTATTTT.

J is TRBJ1-4 and V is TRBV28; tentative D call: TRBD1 (5 bases). V was pared by 5 bases and J by 4 bases, with 11 bases between. The CDR3 is 14 residues long. Per germline, CDR1 MDHEN and CDR2 SYDVKM. In nucleotides, the CDR3 is TGTGCCAGCAGTCCGACAGAGGTTAATGAAAAACTGTTTTTT. It specifies CASSPTEVNEKLFF.